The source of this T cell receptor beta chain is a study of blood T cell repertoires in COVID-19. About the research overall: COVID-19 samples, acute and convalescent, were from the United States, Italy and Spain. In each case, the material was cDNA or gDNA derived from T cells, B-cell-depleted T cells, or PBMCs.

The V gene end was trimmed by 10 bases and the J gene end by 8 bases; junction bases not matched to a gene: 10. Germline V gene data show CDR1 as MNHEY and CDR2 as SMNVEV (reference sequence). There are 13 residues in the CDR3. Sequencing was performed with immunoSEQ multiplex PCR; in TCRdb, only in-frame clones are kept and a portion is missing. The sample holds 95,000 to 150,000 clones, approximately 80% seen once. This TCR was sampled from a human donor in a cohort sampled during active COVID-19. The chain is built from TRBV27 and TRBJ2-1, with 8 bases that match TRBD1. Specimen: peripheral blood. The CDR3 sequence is CATHGQGKDEQFF. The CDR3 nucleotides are TGTGCCACCCACGGACAGGGAAAGGATGAGCAGTTCTTC.